This passage covers 5 T cell receptor beta chains from one sample sequenced in a study of shared T cell receptors in the human thymus. Profiling relied on immunoSEQ multiplex PCR, and the TCRdb table lists in-frame clones only, not all of them. Among more than 550,000 clones listed, more than 75% were seen once. This same sample was also taken into another study, of human thymus T cells.

The sequencing input was thymocytes. The receptors stem from a boy in the first two years of life with a congenital heart defect.

The rearrangement joins TRBV4-3 to TRBJ2-1, with 7 bases fitting TRBD1. Germline CDR1 reads LGHNA; CDR2 reads YSLEER. This CDR3 is 17 amino acids long. With 0 bases clipped from V and 8 bases from J, the junction kept 13 bases outside the gene matches. The CDR3 region is CASSQDSAGTDFDEQFF. CDR3 bases: TGCGCCAGCAGCCAAGATTCGGCAGGGACAGATTTCGATGAGCAGTTCTTC.

The CDR3 region is CASSFSSGTAYVNYGYTF. DNA for the CDR3: TGTGCCAGCAGCTTCAGCTCTGGGACAGCCTATGTTAACTATGGCTACACCTTC. The chain carries TRBV7-2 and TRBJ1-2; 7 positions agree with TRBD1. This CDR3 region has 18 residues. Per the germline V gene, CDR1 is SGHTA and CDR2 is FQGNSA. V shed 3 bases, J shed 1 base, and the junction held 14 bases outside the gene matches.

The table lists this clone with a few counts. V is TRBV28 and J is TRBJ1-3, with a tentative D call TRBD1 (6 bases). V was trimmed by 6 bases and J by 1 base, leaving 28 bases between them. The length of the CDR3 is 20 residues. Germline V lookup: CDR1 MDHEN, CDR2 SYDVKM. CDR3 sequence: CASSLTDGTIPSSSGNTIYF. CDR3 bases: TGTGCCAGCAGCCTCACAGACGGGACAATCCCTAGTTCTTCTGGAAACACCATATATTTT.

The chain has TRBV7-9 and TRBJ1-1, with unresolved D. V shed 1 base and J shed 1 base, with 7 bases lying between them. Per the germline V gene, CDR1 is SEHNR and CDR2 is FQNEAQ (reference sequence). This CDR3 contains 14 residues. For the CDR3, the DNA is TGTGCCAGCAGCTTAGTCAGTCAGAACACTGAAGCTTTCTTT. Translation gives CASSLVSQNTEAFF.

This clone showed up just once. The chain uses TRBV4-3 and TRBJ1-2, with D possibly matching TRBD1 (6 bases). The V end lost 2 bases, the J end lost 6 bases, and 16 bases lay between the germline ends. The CDR3 totals 15 residues. CDR1 and CDR2 from the germline V gene are LGHNA and YSLEER. This CDR3 is CASSQPKQGGNGYTF. The CDR3 coding sequence is TGCGCCAGCAGCCAACCAAAACAGGGAGGGAATGGCTACACCTTC.